The 10 T cell receptor beta chains below all came from one sample that was sequenced in a study of blood T cells in healthy people across ages. It was with a sample-barcoded 5' primer and a J-beta primer mix that a second PCR of roughly 7 to 12 cycles was run. Using its own MiXCR run on the 5' RACE reads, TCRdb lists one record per CDR3 protein. There are roughly 800,000 distinct CDR3 sequences in the sample; 58% occur only once, and roughly 22% lies in the top ten. The material sequenced was blood. The receptors were gathered from a man aged 30 to 39 in good health.

The chain carries TRBV11-2 and TRBJ2-7, with no clear D. Germline values: CDR1 SGHAT, CDR2 FQNNGV. V lost 5 bases, J lost 7 bases, and 12 bases lay in between. The CDR3 has 12 amino acids. The CDR3 DNA reads TGTGCCAGCAGCCCCACGGCCTGGGAGCAGTACTTC. This encodes CASSPTAWEQYF.

This chain joins TRBV7-2 and TRBJ2-1, with TRBD2 matching 9 bases. CDR3 size: 15 residues. Germline CDR1 reads SGHTA; CDR2 reads FQGNSA. Unmatched junction bases numbered 5, after V lost 6 bases and J lost 2 bases. The CDR3 region is CASRSSGGTYNEQFF. DNA of the CDR3: TGTGCCAGCAGAAGTAGCGGGGGTACCTACAATGAGCAGTTCTTC.

This clonotype occurred a few times. The chain combines TRBV29-1 with TRBJ1-1; perhaps TRBD1 as D (5 bases). The ends were cut back, 6 bases at V and 5 bases at J, with 13 bases in the middle. The germline V gene has CDR1 SQVTM and CDR2 ANQGSEA. This CDR3 has 12 amino acids. The CDR3 loop reads CSVIRVETEAFF. The CDR3 DNA is TGCAGCGTCATCAGGGTTGAGACTGAAGCTTTCTTT. The full variable domain, rest sourced from reference TRBV29-1 and TRBJ1-1, is SAVISQKPSRDICQRGTSLTIQCQVDSQVTMMFWYRQQPGQSLTLIATANQGSEATYESGFVIDKFPISRPNLTFSTLTVSNMSPEDSSIYLCSVIRVETEAFFGQGTRLTVV.

This clonotype was detected many times. The chain employs TRBV6-5 and TRBJ2-7, with D tentatively TRBD1 (6 bases). The V end was cut by 2 bases, the J end by 6 bases, with 17 bases between. The CDR3 spans 15 residues. CDR1 and CDR2 from the germline V gene are MNHEY and SVGAGI. CDR3 region: CASSYNREFASEQYF. CDR3 in DNA: TGTGCCAGCAGTTACAACAGGGAATTTGCTAGCGAGCAGTACTTC.

The chain employs TRBV28 and TRBJ2-7; a possible D gene is TRBD2 (6 bases). CDR1 MDHEN and CDR2 SYDVKM come from the germline V gene. V was pared by 7 bases and J by 0 bases, with 16 bases between. There are 15 residues in the CDR3. The chain's CDR3 is CASIKPGLPSYEQYF. The CDR3 region has the DNA TGTGCCAGCATTAAACCGGGACTGCCCTCCTACGAGCAGTACTTC.

This clonotype came up a few times. CDR3 in amino acids: CAILARGGDSYEQYF. CDR3 coding DNA: TGTGCCATCCTCGCCCGGGGGGGGGACTCCTACGAGCAGTACTTC. The V call is TRBV10-3, the J call TRBJ2-7; 8 positions match TRBD2. The junction had 9 bases not matched to a gene; V was cut back by 8 bases and J by 0 bases. Germline lookup yields CDR1 ENHRY and CDR2 SYGVKD. The CDR3 contains 15 residues.

The CDR3 DNA is TGTGCCAGCAGCTCGGCGCAGGGGAAGGGACTAGCTACAGATACGCAGTATTTT. Translation: CASSSAQGKGLATDTQYF. The chain has TRBV7-2 and TRBJ2-3, with 9 bases fitting TRBD2. CDR3 length: 18 amino acids. Unmatched junction bases numbered 14, after V lost 4 bases and J lost 3 bases. From germline, CDR1 is SGHTA and CDR2 FQGNSA. The full variable domain, with the rest looked up from reference TRBV7-2 and TRBJ2-3, is GAGVSQSPSNKVTEKGKDVELRCDPISGHTALYWYRQSLGQGLEFLIYFQGNSAPDKSGLPSDRFSAERTGGSVSTLTIQRTQQEDSAVYLCASSSAQGKGLATDTQYFGPGTRLTVL.

This clonotype has only a few counts. V and J are TRBV27 and TRBJ2-7; 9 nucleotides agree with TRBD1. Germline loops: CDR1 MNHEY, CDR2 SMNVEV (reference sequence). The CDR3 is made up of 14 amino acids. Trimming at V came to 8 bases and at J to 3 bases, leaving 8 bases not matched to a gene. The CDR3 region is CASSTGTGLYEQYF. In DNA, the CDR3 is TGTGCCAGCTCGACCGGGACAGGGCTCTACGAGCAGTACTTC.

As regards this clonotype: At one of its ends the junction is not consistent with the germline gene, which may arise from a read error. The chain couples TRBV7-2 to TRBJ2-5, with TRBD1 matching 8 bases. The DNA end lines up better with TRBJ2-7; the J call may be wrong. Germline values: CDR1 SGHTA, CDR2 FQGNSA. The CDR3 contains 13 residues. For the CDR3, the DNA is TGTGCCGGCAGCTCCAGGACAGGGCGCGAGCAGTACTTC. Translating gives CAGSSRTGREQYF.

V is TRBV10-3 and J is TRBJ2-5, with TRBD2 matching over 14 bases. The V and J ends lost 8 bases and 11 bases, in that order; junction bases with no gene match: 13. CDR3 length: 15 amino acids. Germline V gene lookup returns CDR1 ENHRY and CDR2 SYGVKD. CDR3 nucleotide sequence: TGTGCCATCGGGGGACTAGCGGGGGAAGGGGATGAGCAGTACTTC. It yields the protein CAIGGLAGEGDEQYF.